Shown below are 32 T cell receptor beta chains from a single sample sequenced in a study of T cells expressing NK-cell markers. TCRdb re-called the 5' RACE reads and shows each CDR3 protein once, DNA omitted. The listing contains fewer than 18,000 distinct CDR3 sequences. What was sequenced was blood T cells: a sorted CD56 or NKG2C T cell subset, CD4+ or CD8+ T cells, or bulk PBMC T cells (not recorded which). The receptors originated from a man aged 18-75 years in good health.

The CDR3 loop reads CASSRGSGTDTQYF. The V and J genes are TRBV18 and TRBJ2-3; the D gene TCRdb calls, TRBD1, cannot be checked with no DNA. This CDR3 comprises 14 residues. The germline V gene has CDR1 KGHSH and CDR2 LQKENI.

The chain joins TRBV20-1 to TRBJ1-6; TCRdb's assignment of TRBD1 cannot be checked, as there is no DNA. The CDR3 covers 14 residues. In germline, CDR1 is DFQATT, CDR2 SNEGSKA (reference sequence). The CDR3 here is CSVQRGAPNSPLHF.

The V gene is TRBV7-2, the J gene TRBJ1-3; TCRdb calls TRBD1, which cannot be checked without DNA. Germline CDR1 is SGHTA and CDR2 is FQGNSA. This CDR3 comprises 15 residues. The chain's CDR3 is CASSLVGAAGNTIYF.

V and J are TRBV4-2 and TRBJ1-4; TCRdb returns TRBD1, unconfirmable since there is no DNA. Germline V gene lookup returns CDR1 LGHNA and CDR2 YNFKEQ. The CDR3 runs 15 residues. The CDR3 sequence is CASSQVGHTNEKLFF.

The J gene is TRBJ2-1, the V gene TRBV5-4; with no DNA, the TCRdb D assignment of TRBD1 cannot be verified. The germline CDR1 and CDR2 sequences are SGHNT and YYREEE (reference sequence). CDR3 size: 17 residues. The CDR3 loop reads CASSLEVTGAIYNEQFF.

The rearrangement joins TRBV5-1 to TRBJ2-3; TCRdb proposes TRBD1, but this gene call is untestable without DNA. The CDR3 loop spans 14 amino acids. Germline V gene data show CDR1 as SGHRS and CDR2 as YFSETQ. CDR3 sequence reads: CASSPGHRTDTQYF.

The chain carries TRBV20-1 and TRBJ2-3; with no DNA, the TCRdb D assignment of TRBD2 cannot be verified. The CDR3 sequence is 14 residues long. Germline CDR1 DFQATT, CDR2 SNEGSKA (reference sequence). CDR3 protein: CSATLAGGTDTQYF.

The chain recombines TRBV14 with TRBJ1-1; without DNA, the TCRdb call of TRBD1 cannot be checked. Per the germline V gene, CDR1 is SGHDN and CDR2 is FVKESK. There are 14 residues in the CDR3. CDR3 amino acids: CASSQGGGNTEAFF.

V usage is TRBV12-3 or TRBV12-4 and J usage is TRBJ2-3; the TCRdb call, TRBD2, lacks DNA for checking. The CDR3 length is 15 residues. CDR3 amino acids: CASRASMGSTDTQYF.

The chain carries TRBV10-3 and TRBJ1-2. This CDR3 spans 14 amino acids. Germline values: CDR1 ENHRY, CDR2 SYGVKD. The CDR3 sequence: CAISEYPDVSGYTF.

The J gene is TRBJ2-7, the V gene TRBV10-3; the TCRdb call, TRBD1, lacks DNA for checking. Germline CDR1 and CDR2: ENHRY and SYGVKD. The CDR3 contains 13 residues. The CDR3 region is CAISGTLAYEQYF.

The gene calls are TRBV20-1 and TRBJ1-2; TCRdb outputs TRBD1, but without DNA this stays unchecked. This CDR3 region has 13 residues. Looked up from germline, CDR1 is DFQATT and CDR2 is SNEGSKA (reference sequence). The CDR3 loop is CSAGQGANYGYTF.

The chain couples TRBV7-9 to TRBJ1-5. CDR1 and CDR2 (germline): SEHNR, FQNEAQ (reference sequence). This CDR3 spans 14 amino acids. The CDR3 loop is CASSFEYSNQPQHF.

The chain employs TRBV10-3 and TRBJ2-1; TCRdb's D call, TRBD2, is unchecked because there is no DNA. This CDR3 has 16 residues. CDR1 is ENHRY, CDR2 SYGVKD, per germline. CDR3 region: CAISGRVAGGGDEQFF.

V usage is TRBV7-9 and J usage is TRBJ1-4. Germline CDR1 and CDR2: SEHNR and FQNEAQ (reference sequence). CDR3 length: 14 amino acids. The CDR3 here is CASSFFGSGEKLFF.

The V and J genes are TRBV30 and TRBJ1-1; no DNA is available, so the TRBD1 call from TCRdb remains unchecked. There are 17 residues in the CDR3. In germline, CDR1 is GTSNPN, CDR2 SVGIG (reference sequence). The CDR3: CAWSAGTGGYMNTEAFF.

This clonotype counts as medium-sized by frequency. This chain connects TRBV19 to TRBJ2-3; TCRdb's D call, TRBD1, is unchecked because there is no DNA. Per germline, CDR1 LNHDA and CDR2 SQIVND (reference sequence). The CDR3 contains 16 residues. CDR3 protein: CASRRDRGIGRDTQYF. The full variable domain, rest sourced from reference TRBV19 and TRBJ2-3, is DGGITQSPKYLFRKEGQNVTLSCEQNLNHDAMYWYRQDPGQGLRLIYYSQIVNDFQKGDIAEGYSVSREKKESFPLTVTSAQKNPTAFYLCASRRDRGIGRDTQYFGPGTRLTVL.

The chain is built from TRBV4-3 and TRBJ2-7. This CDR3 spans 13 amino acids. The germline V gene encodes CDR1 LGHNA and CDR2 YSLEER. The chain's CDR3 is CASSQEMNPEQYF.

The J gene is TRBJ2-3, the V gene TRBV7-2; TCRdb picks TRBD2, but there is no DNA to check that call. CDR1 is SGHTA and CDR2 is FQGNSA in the germline V gene. The CDR3 is 15 amino acids. The CDR3 loop reads CASSLVSRGADTQYF.

The chain joins TRBV11-2 to TRBJ2-3; TCRdb lists TRBD1, though no DNA is available to test this call. Germline assignment: CDR1 SGHAT and CDR2 FQNNGV. The length of the CDR3 is 14 residues. CDR3 sequence reads: CASSSGLAADTQYF.

This chain uses TRBV20-1 with TRBJ2-1; no DNA is available, so the TRBD2 call from TCRdb remains unchecked. Germline V gives CDR1 DFQATT, CDR2 SNEGSKA (reference sequence). CDR3 length: 20 residues. The CDR3 reads CSARVYNSGLAGSSRNEQFF.

V usage is TRBV12-3 or TRBV12-4 and J usage is TRBJ2-3; the TCRdb call, TRBD2, lacks DNA for checking. There are 16 residues in the CDR3. CDR3 sequence: CASSTLAGGVTDTQYF.

This chain connects TRBV12-3 or TRBV12-4 to TRBJ1-2; TCRdb gives TRBD1 as the D gene, but with no DNA this cannot be confirmed. The CDR3 length is 15 residues. CDR3 sequence reads: CASSPDGGSHYGYTF.

This rearrangement joins TRBV28 to TRBJ2-7; absent DNA, TCRdb's TRBD2 call cannot be checked. CDR1 and CDR2 from the germline V gene are MDHEN and SYDVKM. The CDR3 extends over 15 amino acids. CDR3 sequence: CASSLGTSVSYEQYF.

The chain joins TRBV25-1 to TRBJ2-5; TCRdb's assignment of TRBD1 cannot be checked, as there is no DNA. CDR3 length equals 21 residues. Germline loops: CDR1 MGHDK, CDR2 SYGVNS. CDR3 loop: CASSDPTLTGGGYFGQETQYF.

V usage is TRBV20-1 and J usage is TRBJ2-7; the TCRdb D gene call, TRBD1, has no DNA to confirm it. Germline V CDR1 and CDR2: DFQATT, SNEGSKA (reference sequence). The CDR3 has 12 amino acids. The CDR3 spells CSVRTGAYEQYF.

The chain is built from TRBV3-1 and TRBJ2-5. Germline CDR1 reads LGHDT; CDR2 reads YNNKEL (reference sequence). There are 13 residues in the CDR3. This chain's CDR3 is CASSQFSGETQYF.

The V and J genes are TRBV24-1 and TRBJ2-3; no DNA is available, so the TRBD1 call from TCRdb remains unchecked. This CDR3 spans 15 amino acids. Germline assignment: CDR1 KGHDR and CDR2 SFDVKD. The CDR3 sequence: CATSVFGGGTDTQYF.

CDR3 sequence: CASSSSPDRGWSEQFF. The chain is built from TRBV5-5 and TRBJ2-1; lacking DNA, the TRBD1 call made by TCRdb goes unchecked. The germline CDR1 and CDR2 sequences are SGHKS and YYEKEE (reference sequence). The CDR3 covers 16 residues. The variable domain in full, with the rest retrieved from reference TRBV5-5 and TRBJ2-1, is DAGVTQSPTHLIKTRGQQVTLRCSPISGHKSVSWYQQVLGQGPQFIFQYYEKEERGRGNFPDRFSARQFPNYSSELNVNALLLGDSALYLCASSSSPDRGWSEQFFGPGTRLTVL.

The CDR3 is CASSFSFSDTQYF. The V and J genes are TRBV5-5 and TRBJ2-3. Per the germline V gene, CDR1 is SGHKS and CDR2 is YYEKEE (reference sequence). CDR3 length: 13 amino acids.

This clonotype is called medium-sized based on its frequency. The chain employs TRBV13 and TRBJ2-1; the D gene TCRdb calls, TRBD2, cannot be checked with no DNA. CDR3 size: 15 residues. Per the germline V gene, CDR1 is PRHDT and CDR2 is FYEKMQ (reference sequence). This CDR3 reads CASSFSLGRSNEQFF.

The V gene is TRBV12-3 or TRBV12-4, the J gene TRBJ2-1. The CDR3 consists of 16 residues. CDR3 sequence reads: CASSLAQKLAGNEQFF.